The rows below give T cell receptor beta chains drawn from one sample of a study of OX40 agonist ivuxolimab in advanced cancers. The method was immunoSEQ multiplex PCR; TCRdb's version includes in-frame clones alone and lacks a portion of them. The profile shows roughly 73,000 clones, approximately 81% of them singletons. The specimen comprised CD4+ or CD8+ T cells sorted from blood, sampled in a trial of the OX40 agonist ivuxolimab. These receptors originate from an adult with an advanced solid tumor such as melanoma, head and neck, liver or kidney cancer. The CDR3 runs from the conserved cysteine through the conserved F or W. Fields, in order: CDR3 protein, CDR3 DNA, V gene, clone size, CDR3 length, D gene, J gene. The D gene is left open where the match is weak. A row's size may be missing; if present it is once, few, many or a size class.

CDR3: CASSRGGGITDTQYF; DNA: TGCGCCAGCAGCCGTGGGGGAGGGATCACAGATACGCAGTATTTT; V: TRBV5-1; size: NA; length: 15; D: TRBD2; J: TRBJ2-3
CDR3: CASSISRNTEAFF; DNA: TGTGCCAGTAGTATAAGTAGAAACACTGAAGCTTTCTTT; V: TRBV19; size: NA; length: 13; D: NA; J: TRBJ1-1
CDR3: CASSQGDRGRGGYTF; DNA: TGTGCCAGCAGCCAAGGAGACAGGGGGCGAGGTGGCTACACCTTC; V: TRBV14; size: NA; length: 15; D: TRBD1; J: TRBJ1-2
CDR3: CASTAAGGAGELFF; DNA: TGTGCCAGCACCGCCGCAGGGGGGGCCGGGGAGCTGTTTTTT; V: TRBV28; size: NA; length: 14; D: NA; J: TRBJ2-2
CDR3: CASSPGPGEGQPQHF; DNA: TGTGCCAGCAGCCCTGGGCCAGGGGAGGGTCAGCCCCAGCATTTT; V: TRBV7-2; size: NA; length: 15; D: NA; J: TRBJ1-5
CDR3: CASSHGQEINTEAFF; DNA: TGTGCCAGCTCACACGGACAGGAGATAAACACTGAAGCTTTCTTT; V: TRBV18; size: few; length: 15; D: TRBD1; J: TRBJ1-1
CDR3: CASSPLPETEAFF; DNA: TGTGCCAGCTCACCCCTACCCGAGACTGAAGCTTTCTTT; V: TRBV18; size: NA; length: 13; D: NA; J: TRBJ1-1
CDR3: CASSKGLAGAPYEQYF; DNA: TGTGCCAGCAGCAAGGGACTAGCGGGGGCCCCCTACGAGCAGTACTTC; V: TRBV7-6; size: NA; length: 16; D: TRBD2; J: TRBJ2-7
CDR3: CASSPGVTGGGLNEQFF; DNA: TGTGCCAGTAGCCCGGGGGTTACTGGCGGGGGCCTCAATGAGCAGTTCTTC; V: TRBV19; size: NA; length: 17; D: NA; J: TRBJ2-1
CDR3: CATSVQGMRAFF; DNA: TGTGCCACCAGCGTACAGGGGATGCGGGCTTTCTTT; V: TRBV15; size: NA; length: 12; D: TRBD1; J: TRBJ1-1
CDR3: CASSGQTNQPQHF; DNA: TGTGCCAGCTCCGGACAGACTAATCAGCCCCAGCATTTT; V: TRBV18; size: NA; length: 13; D: NA; J: TRBJ1-5
CDR3: CSAEDGNTIYF; DNA: TGCAGTGCTGAAGATGGAAACACCATATATTTT; V: TRBV20-1; size: NA; length: 11; D: NA; J: TRBJ1-3
CDR3: CASSQELSTLPYNEQFF; DNA: TGCGCCAGCAGCCAAGAACTTTCGACTCTTCCCTACAATGAGCAGTTCTTC; V: TRBV4-3; size: NA; length: 17; D: NA; J: TRBJ2-1
CDR3: CASSRDRSSGNTIYF; DNA: TGTGCCAGCAGTCGCGACAGGTCCTCTGGAAACACCATATATTTT; V: TRBV27; size: NA; length: 15; D: NA; J: TRBJ1-3
CDR3: CASSLTRQDTQYF; DNA: TGCGCCAGCAGCCTTACCCGACAGGATACGCAGTATTTT; V: TRBV4-1; size: NA; length: 13; D: NA; J: TRBJ2-3
CDR3: CASSLVGTSSNQPQHF; DNA: TGTGCCAGCAGTTTAGTAGGGACGTCTAGCAATCAGCCCCAGCATTTT; V: TRBV28; size: NA; length: 16; D: NA; J: TRBJ1-5
CDR3: CASRYKREGSSDTQYF; DNA: TGTGCCAGCAGATATAAGCGGGAGGGATCCTCTGATACGCAGTATTTT; V: TRBV7-8; size: NA; length: 16; D: TRBD2; J: TRBJ2-3
CDR3: CASSAQSGNQPQHF; DNA: TGTGCCAGCAGCGCGCAGTCGGGCAATCAGCCCCAGCATTTT; V: TRBV9; size: few; length: 14; D: NA; J: TRBJ1-5
CDR3: CASRPTGVSNEKLFF; DNA: TGTGCCAGCAGACCAACCGGGGTATCCAATGAAAAACTGTTTTTT; V: TRBV27; size: NA; length: 15; D: NA; J: TRBJ1-4
CDR3: CAWSEPRHLQPQHF; DNA: TGTGCCTGGAGTGAGCCTCGTCACCTTCAGCCCCAGCATTTT; V: TRBV30; size: NA; length: 14; D: NA; J: TRBJ1-5